A selection of T cell receptor beta chains follows, all from one sample in a study of beta chain features in type 1 diabetes. Clones were read by immunoSEQ multiplex PCR, and TCRdb kept only the in-frame ones, dropping some. The sample consists of 500,000 to 650,000 clones, 9.5% to 15% of them appearing once. The sequenced sample was naive CD4+ T cells from blood. These receptors were obtained from a man aged 30-40 years with type 1 diabetes. Each CDR3 is given with its conserved first and last residue. The order of the fields is J gene, V gene, CDR3 length, clone size, D gene, CDR3 protein, CDR3 DNA. D genes are given only for firm matches. The size entry is marked missing in some rows and otherwise reads once, few, many or a size class.

TRBJ2-5	TRBV5-1	16	few	TRBD2	CASSLGTSGLQETQYF	TGCGCCAGCAGCTTGGGGACTAGCGGTCTTCAAGAGACCCAGTACTTC
TRBJ1-1	TRBV2	13	-	-	CASSETTGTEAFF	TGTGCCAGCAGTGAAACGACGGGGACTGAAGCTTTCTTT
TRBJ2-5	TRBV5-1	13	-	-	CASSLEYQETQYF	TGCGCCAGCAGCCTCGAGTACCAAGAGACCCAGTACTTC
TRBJ1-3	TRBV7-2	16	few	-	CASSLVATASGNTIYF	TGTGCCAGCAGCTTAGTGGCGACAGCCTCTGGAAACACCATATATTTT
TRBJ2-2	TRBV7-9	15	-	-	CARSSGRQNTGELFF	TGTGCCAGGAGTTCGGGACGGCAGAACACCGGGGAGCTGTTTTTT
TRBJ2-1	TRBV4-2	16	few	-	CASSQDGRTAYNEQFF	TGTGCCAGCAGCCAAGATGGACGGACAGCTTACAATGAGCAGTTCTTC
TRBJ1-2	TRBV9	16	few	-	CASSEYVGVLAYGYTF	TGTGCCAGCAGCGAATACGTCGGGGTATTGGCGTATGGCTACACCTTC
TRBJ2-1	TRBV14	12	few	-	CASSQDIGEQFF	TGTGCCAGCAGCCAAGATATAGGTGAGCAGTTCTTC
TRBJ2-3	TRBV7-9	14	-	-	CASSLTTSTDTQYF	TGTGCCAGCAGCTTGACGACGAGCACAGATACGCAGTATTTT
TRBJ2-7	TRBV20-1	11	-	-	CSASRAEEQYF	TGCAGTGCTAGTAGAGCCGAGGAGCAGTACTTC
TRBJ2-1	TRBV5-1	15	-	-	CASSLLRKENNEQFF	TGCGCCAGCAGCTTGTTAAGGAAGGAGAACAATGAGCAGTTCTTC
TRBJ2-3	TRBV7-3	13	few	-	CASKPEWGDTQYF	TGTGCCAGCAAGCCGGAGTGGGGAGATACGCAGTATTTT
TRBJ1-4	TRBV6-1	14	-	TRBD1	CASSDDRVNEKLFF	TGTGCCAGCAGCGACGACAGGGTGAATGAAAAACTGTTTTTT
TRBJ1-6	TRBV30	14	few	-	CAWRSGSYNSPLHF	TGTGCCTGGAGGTCGGGCTCCTATAATTCACCCCTCCACTTT
TRBJ2-5	TRBV10-3	14	-	TRBD1	CAISEEGARETQYF	TGTGCCATCAGTGAGGAGGGGGCGAGGGAGACCCAGTACTTC
TRBJ1-2	TRBV4-3	15	-	-	CASSQGNAGNYGYTF	TGCGCCAGCAGCCAAGGAAATGCAGGGAACTATGGCTACACCTTC
TRBJ2-7	TRBV7-2	14	few	TRBD1	CASRTPGQGGEQYF	TGTGCCAGCAGAACCCCGGGACAGGGCGGAGAGCAGTACTTC
TRBJ2-2	TRBV2	17	few	TRBD1	CASSHSPGQENTGELFF	TGTGCCAGCAGTCATTCCCCGGGACAGGAAAACACCGGGGAGCTGTTTTTT
TRBJ1-2	TRBV15	14	few	-	CATSRVLGAGGYTF	TGTGCCACCAGCAGAGTTTTAGGGGCGGGTGGCTACACCTTC
TRBJ2-1	TRBV10-3	14	few	-	CAISEVGSNNEQFF	TGTGCCATCAGTGAGGTAGGCAGCAACAATGAGCAGTTCTTC
TRBJ2-1	TRBV11-2	14	-	-	CASSWNRVANEQFF	TGTGCCAGCAGCTGGAACAGGGTAGCGAATGAGCAGTTCTTC
TRBJ2-3	TRBV18	16	few	TRBD2	CASSPGLAGRHDTQYF	TGTGCCAGCTCACCGGGACTAGCGGGTAGACACGATACGCAGTATTTT
TRBJ2-5	TRBV5-1	14	few	-	CASSFSRGRETQYF	TGCGCCAGCAGCTTTAGCAGGGGTCGAGAGACCCAGTACTTC
TRBJ2-1	TRBV7-2	14	few	-	CASSLGRPYNEQFF	TGTGCCAGCAGCTTAGGGAGGCCCTACAATGAGCAGTTCTTC
TRBJ1-1	TRBV7-9	14	few	TRBD1	CASSQGQPNTEAFF	TGTGCCAGCAGCCAGGGACAGCCGAACACTGAAGCTTTCTTT
TRBJ2-4	TRBV9	15	few	TRBD1	CASSVGQGTKNIQYF	TGTGCCAGCAGCGTCGGACAGGGGACCAAAAACATTCAGTACTTC
TRBJ2-3	TRBV7-9	15	-	-	CASSSAGRSTDTQYF	TGTGCCAGCAGTTCAGCCGGACGGAGCACAGATACGCAGTATTTT
TRBJ1-5	TRBV6-6	14	-	TRBD1	CASSPQGAVQPQHF	TGTGCCAGCAGTCCACAGGGGGCGGTTCAGCCCCAGCATTTT
TRBJ2-7	TRBV15	16	-	TRBD2	CATSTNAGELRNEQYF	TGTGCCACCAGCACTAACGCGGGGGAGCTCCGGAACGAGCAGTACTTC
TRBJ1-3	TRBV29-1	14	few	-	CSVLRGLSGNTIYF	TGCAGCGTTTTGAGAGGACTCTCTGGAAACACCATATATTTT
TRBJ1-1	TRBV5-1	14	-	TRBD1	CASSSDRVHTEAFF	TGCGCCAGCAGCTCCGACAGGGTGCACACTGAAGCTTTCTTT
TRBJ2-5	TRBV19	20	-	TRBD2	CASSLSGLAGGQVDRETQYF	TGTGCCAGTAGTTTATCCGGGTTAGCGGGGGGGCAGGTGGATAGAGAGACCCAGTACTTC
TRBJ2-5	TRBV7-9	14	-	-	CASRSGVGGETQYF	TGTGCCAGCAGATCCGGAGTCGGGGGAGAGACCCAGTACTTC
TRBJ1-6	TRBV14	15	few	-	CASSQVPGVDSPLHF	TGTGCCAGCAGCCAAGTACCAGGGGTAGATTCACCCCTCCACTTT
TRBJ1-2	TRBV12-2	14	-	-	CAKAGDTCNYGYTF	TGTGCAAAAGCCGGGGACACCTGTAACTATGGCTACACCTTC
TRBJ1-2	TRBV11-3	13	few	-	CASSSRTDYGYTF	TGTGCCAGCAGCTCCCGTACTGACTATGGCTACACCTTC
TRBJ2-7	TRBV7-9	13	-	-	CASSLDPTYEQYF	TGTGCCAGCAGCTTGGATCCAACCTACGAGCAGTACTTC